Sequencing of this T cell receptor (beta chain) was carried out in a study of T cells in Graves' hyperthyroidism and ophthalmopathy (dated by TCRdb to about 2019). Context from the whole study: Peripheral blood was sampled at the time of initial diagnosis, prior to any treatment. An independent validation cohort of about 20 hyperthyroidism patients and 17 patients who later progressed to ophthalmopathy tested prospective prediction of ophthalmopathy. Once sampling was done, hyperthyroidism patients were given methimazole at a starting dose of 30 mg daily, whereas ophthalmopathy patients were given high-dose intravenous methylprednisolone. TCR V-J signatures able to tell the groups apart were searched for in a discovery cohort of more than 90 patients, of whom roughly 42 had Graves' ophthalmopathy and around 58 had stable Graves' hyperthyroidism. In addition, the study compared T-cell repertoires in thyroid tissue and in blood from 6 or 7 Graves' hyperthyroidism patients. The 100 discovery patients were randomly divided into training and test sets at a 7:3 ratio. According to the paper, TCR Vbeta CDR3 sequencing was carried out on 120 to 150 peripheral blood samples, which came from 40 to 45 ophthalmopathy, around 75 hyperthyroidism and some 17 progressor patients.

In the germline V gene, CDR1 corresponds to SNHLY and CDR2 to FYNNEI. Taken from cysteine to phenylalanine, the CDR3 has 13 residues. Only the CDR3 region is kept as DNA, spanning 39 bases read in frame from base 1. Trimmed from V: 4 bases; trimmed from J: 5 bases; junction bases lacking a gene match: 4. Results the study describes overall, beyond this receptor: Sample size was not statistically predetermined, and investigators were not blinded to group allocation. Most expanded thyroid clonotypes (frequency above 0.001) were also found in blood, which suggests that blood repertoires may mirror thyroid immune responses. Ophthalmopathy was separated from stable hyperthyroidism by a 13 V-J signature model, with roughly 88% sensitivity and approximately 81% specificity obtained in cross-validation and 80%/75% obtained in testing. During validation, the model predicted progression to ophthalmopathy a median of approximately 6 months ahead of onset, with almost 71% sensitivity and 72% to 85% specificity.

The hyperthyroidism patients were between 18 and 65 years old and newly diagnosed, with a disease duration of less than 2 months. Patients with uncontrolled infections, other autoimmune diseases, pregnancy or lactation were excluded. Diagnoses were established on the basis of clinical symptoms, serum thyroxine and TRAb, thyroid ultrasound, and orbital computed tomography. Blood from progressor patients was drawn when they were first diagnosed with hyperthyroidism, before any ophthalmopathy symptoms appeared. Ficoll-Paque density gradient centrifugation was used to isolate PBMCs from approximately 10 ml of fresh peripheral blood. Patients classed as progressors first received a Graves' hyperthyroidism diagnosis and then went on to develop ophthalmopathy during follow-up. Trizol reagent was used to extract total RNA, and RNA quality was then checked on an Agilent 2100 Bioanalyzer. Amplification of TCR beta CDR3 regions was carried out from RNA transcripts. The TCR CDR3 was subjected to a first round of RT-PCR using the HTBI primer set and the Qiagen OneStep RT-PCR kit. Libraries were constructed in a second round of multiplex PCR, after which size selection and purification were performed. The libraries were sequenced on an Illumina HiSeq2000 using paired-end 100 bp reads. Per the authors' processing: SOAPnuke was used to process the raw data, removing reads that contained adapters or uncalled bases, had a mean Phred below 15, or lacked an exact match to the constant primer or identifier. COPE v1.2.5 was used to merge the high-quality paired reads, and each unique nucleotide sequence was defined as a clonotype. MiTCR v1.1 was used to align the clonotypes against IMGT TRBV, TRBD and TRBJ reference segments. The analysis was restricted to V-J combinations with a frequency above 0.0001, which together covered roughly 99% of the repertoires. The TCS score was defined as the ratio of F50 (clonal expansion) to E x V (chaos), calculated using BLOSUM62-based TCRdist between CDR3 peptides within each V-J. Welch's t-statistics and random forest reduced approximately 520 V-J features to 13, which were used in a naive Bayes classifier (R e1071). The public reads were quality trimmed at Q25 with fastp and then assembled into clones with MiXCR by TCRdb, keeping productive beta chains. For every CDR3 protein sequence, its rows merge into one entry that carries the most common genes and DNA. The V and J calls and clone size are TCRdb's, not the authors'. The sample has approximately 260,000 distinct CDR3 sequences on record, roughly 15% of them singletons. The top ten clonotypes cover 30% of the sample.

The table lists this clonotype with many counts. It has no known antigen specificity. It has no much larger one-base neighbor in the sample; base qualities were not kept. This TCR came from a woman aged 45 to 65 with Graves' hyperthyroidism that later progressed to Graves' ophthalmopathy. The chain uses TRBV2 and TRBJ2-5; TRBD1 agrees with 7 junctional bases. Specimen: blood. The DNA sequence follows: TGTGCCAGCAGTGCGAGGGGGCTGGAGACCCAGTACTTC. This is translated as CASSARGLETQYF.